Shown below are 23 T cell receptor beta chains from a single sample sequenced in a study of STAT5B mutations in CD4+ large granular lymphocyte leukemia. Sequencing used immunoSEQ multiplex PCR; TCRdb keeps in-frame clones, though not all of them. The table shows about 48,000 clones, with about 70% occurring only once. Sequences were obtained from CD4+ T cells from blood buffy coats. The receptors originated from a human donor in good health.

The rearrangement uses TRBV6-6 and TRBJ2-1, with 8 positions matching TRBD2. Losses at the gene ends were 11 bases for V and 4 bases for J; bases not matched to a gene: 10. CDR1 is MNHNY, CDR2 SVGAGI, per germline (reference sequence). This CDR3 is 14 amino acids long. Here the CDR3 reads CAGKSGGLYNEQFF. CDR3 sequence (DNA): TGTGCCGGCAAAAGCGGGGGCCTTTACAATGAGCAGTTCTTC.

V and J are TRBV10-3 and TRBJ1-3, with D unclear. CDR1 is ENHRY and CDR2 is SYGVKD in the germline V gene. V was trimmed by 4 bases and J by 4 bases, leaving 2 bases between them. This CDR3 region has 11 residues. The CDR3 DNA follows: TGTGCCATCAGTGCCGGAAACACCATATATTTT. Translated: CAISAGNTIYF.

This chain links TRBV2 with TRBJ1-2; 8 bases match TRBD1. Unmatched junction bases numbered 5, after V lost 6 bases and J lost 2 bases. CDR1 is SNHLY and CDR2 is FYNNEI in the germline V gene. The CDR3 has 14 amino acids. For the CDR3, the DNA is TGTGCCAGCAGGTCGGACAGGGTAAACTATGGCTACACCTTC. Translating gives CASRSDRVNYGYTF.

The CDR3 coding sequence is TGTGCCAGTAGTATTGCATACATAAACACTGAAGCTTTCTTT. Amino acid sequence: CASSIAYINTEAFF. The chain carries TRBV19 and TRBJ1-1; D is ambiguous. This CDR3 region has 14 residues. Trimming removed 3 bases from V and 2 bases from J, with 10 bases in between. The germline gives CDR1 LNHDA, CDR2 SQIVND (reference sequence).

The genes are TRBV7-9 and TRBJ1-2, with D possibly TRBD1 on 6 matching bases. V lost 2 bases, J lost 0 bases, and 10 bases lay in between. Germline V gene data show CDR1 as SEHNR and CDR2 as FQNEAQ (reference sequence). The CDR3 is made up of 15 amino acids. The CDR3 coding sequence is TGTGCCAGCAGCTTAAGCGGGACAACTAACTATGGCTACACCTTC. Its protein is CASSLSGTTNYGYTF.

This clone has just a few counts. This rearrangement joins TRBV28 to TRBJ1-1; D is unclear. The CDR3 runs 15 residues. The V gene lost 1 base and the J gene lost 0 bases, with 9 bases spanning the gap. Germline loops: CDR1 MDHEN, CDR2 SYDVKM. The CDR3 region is CASSLSLGMNTEAFF. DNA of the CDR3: TGTGCCAGCAGTTTATCCCTGGGTATGAACACTGAAGCTTTCTTT.

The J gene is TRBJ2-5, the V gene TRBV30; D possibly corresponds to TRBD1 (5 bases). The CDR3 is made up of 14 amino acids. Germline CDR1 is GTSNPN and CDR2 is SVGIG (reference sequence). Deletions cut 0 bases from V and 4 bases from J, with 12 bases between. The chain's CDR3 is CAWSVLAGLETQYF. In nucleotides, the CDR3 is TGTGCCTGGAGTGTACTCGCAGGGTTAGAGACCCAGTACTTC.

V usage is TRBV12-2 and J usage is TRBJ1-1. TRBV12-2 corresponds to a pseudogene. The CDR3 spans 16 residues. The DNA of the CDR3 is TGTGCAAGTCGCTTATTCGGGGGGCGAGATAGGGCTGAAGCTTTCTTT. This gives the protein CASRLFGGRDRAEAFF.

CDR3 nucleotides: TGCGCCAGCAGTGATGTGGGGAGGGCAGGGCAAGAGACCCAGTACTTC. It specifies CASSDVGRAGQETQYF. The chain carries TRBV5-1 and TRBJ2-5; 7 bases agree with TRBD2. The V gene end was trimmed by 5 bases and the J gene end by 2 bases; junction bases not matched to a gene: 12. Germline loops: CDR1 SGHRS, CDR2 YFSETQ. The CDR3 covers 16 residues.

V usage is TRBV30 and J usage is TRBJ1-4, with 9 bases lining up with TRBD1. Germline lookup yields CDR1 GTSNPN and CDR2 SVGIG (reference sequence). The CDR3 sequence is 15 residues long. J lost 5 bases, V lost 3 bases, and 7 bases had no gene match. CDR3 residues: CAWRLGTGTNEKLFF. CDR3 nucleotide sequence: TGTGCCTGGAGGTTGGGGACAGGGACGAATGAAAAACTGTTTTTT.

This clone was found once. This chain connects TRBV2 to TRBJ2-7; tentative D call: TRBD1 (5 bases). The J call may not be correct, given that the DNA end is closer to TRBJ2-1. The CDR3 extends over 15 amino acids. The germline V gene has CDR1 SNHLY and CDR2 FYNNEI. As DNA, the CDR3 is TGTGCCAGCAGTGAATTGACAGCCACCTACAATGAGCAGTTCTTC. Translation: CASSELTATYNEQFF.

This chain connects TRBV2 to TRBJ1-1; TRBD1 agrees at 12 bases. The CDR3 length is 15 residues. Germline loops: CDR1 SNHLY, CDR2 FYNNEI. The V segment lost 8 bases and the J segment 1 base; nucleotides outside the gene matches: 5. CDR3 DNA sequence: TGTGCCAGCGGGGGACAGGGGGCTAGGAACACTGAAGCTTTCTTT. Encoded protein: CASGGQGARNTEAFF.

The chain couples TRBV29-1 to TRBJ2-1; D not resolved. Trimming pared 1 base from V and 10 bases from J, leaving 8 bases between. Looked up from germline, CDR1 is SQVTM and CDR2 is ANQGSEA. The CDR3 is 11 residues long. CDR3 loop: CSVEGHKEQFF. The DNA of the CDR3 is TGCAGCGTTGAAGGGCATAAGGAGCAGTTCTTC.

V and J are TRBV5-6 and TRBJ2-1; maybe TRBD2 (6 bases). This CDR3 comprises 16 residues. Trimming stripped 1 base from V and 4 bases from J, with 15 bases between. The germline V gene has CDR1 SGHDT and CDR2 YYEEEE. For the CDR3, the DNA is TGTGCCAGCAGCTTGTGGGAGGCTCGACGGTACAATGAGCAGTTCTTC. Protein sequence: CASSLWEARRYNEQFF.

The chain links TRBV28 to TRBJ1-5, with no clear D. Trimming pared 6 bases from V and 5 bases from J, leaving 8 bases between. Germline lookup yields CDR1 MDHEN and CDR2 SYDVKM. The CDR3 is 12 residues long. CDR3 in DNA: TGTGCCAGCAGAGTTCAGTATCAGCCCCAGCATTTT. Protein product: CASRVQYQPQHF.

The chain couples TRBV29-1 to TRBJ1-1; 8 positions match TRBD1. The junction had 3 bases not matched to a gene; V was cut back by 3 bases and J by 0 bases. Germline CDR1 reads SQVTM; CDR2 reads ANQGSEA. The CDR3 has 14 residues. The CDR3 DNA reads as TGCAGCGTTGAGGACAGGGCAATGAACACTGAAGCTTTCTTT. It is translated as CSVEDRAMNTEAFF.

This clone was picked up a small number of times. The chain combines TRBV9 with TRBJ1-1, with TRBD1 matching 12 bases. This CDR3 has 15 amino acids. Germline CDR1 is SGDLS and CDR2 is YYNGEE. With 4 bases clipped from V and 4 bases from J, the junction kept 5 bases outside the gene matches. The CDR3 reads CASSSGTGGITEAFF. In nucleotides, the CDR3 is TGTGCCAGCAGCTCCGGGACAGGGGGCATCACTGAAGCTTTCTTT. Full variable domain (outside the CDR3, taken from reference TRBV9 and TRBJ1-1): DSGVTQTPKHLITATGQRVTLRCSPRSGDLSVYWYQQSLDQGLQFLIQYYNGEERAKGNILERFSAQQFPDLHSELNLSSLELGDSALYFCASSSGTGGITEAFFGQGTRLTVV.

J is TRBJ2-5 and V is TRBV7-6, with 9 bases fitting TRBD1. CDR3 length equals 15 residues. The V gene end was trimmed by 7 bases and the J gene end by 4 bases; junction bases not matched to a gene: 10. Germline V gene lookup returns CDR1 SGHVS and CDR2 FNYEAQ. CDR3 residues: CASTLEGTGIETQYF. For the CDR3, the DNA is TGTGCCAGCACCCTAGAGGGGACAGGGATAGAGACCCAGTACTTC.

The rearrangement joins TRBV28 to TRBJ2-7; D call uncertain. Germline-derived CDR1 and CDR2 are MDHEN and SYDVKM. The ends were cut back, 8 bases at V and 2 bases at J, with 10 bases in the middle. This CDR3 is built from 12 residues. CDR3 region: CASGRQTYEQYV. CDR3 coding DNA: TGTGCCAGCGGAAGACAAACCTACGAGCAGTACGTC.

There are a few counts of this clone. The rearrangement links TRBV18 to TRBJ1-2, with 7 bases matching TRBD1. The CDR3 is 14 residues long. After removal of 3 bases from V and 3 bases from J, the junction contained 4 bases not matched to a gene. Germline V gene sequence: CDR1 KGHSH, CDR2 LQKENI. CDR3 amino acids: CASSPQGVDYGYTF. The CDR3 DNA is TGTGCCAGCTCACCTCAGGGGGTTGACTATGGCTACACCTTC.

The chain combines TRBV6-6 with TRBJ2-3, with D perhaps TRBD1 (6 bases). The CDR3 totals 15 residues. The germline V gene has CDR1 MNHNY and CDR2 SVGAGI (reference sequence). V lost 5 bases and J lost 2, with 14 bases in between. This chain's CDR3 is CASSKPGTSTDTQYF. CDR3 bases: TGTGCCAGCAGTAAGCCCGGGACATCCACAGATACGCAGTATTTT.

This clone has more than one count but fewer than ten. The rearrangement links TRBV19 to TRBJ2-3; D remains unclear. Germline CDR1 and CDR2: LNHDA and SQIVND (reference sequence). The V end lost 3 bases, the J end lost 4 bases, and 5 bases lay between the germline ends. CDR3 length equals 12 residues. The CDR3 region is CASSIDADTQYF. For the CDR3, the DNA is TGTGCCAGTAGTATCGACGCAGATACGCAGTATTTT.

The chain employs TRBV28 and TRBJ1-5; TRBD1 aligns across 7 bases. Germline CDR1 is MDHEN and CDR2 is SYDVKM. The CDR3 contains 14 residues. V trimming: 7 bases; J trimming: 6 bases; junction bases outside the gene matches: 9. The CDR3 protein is CASTLTRGPQPQHF. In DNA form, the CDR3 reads TGTGCCAGCACCTTGACTAGGGGGCCTCAGCCCCAGCATTTT.